The T cell receptor (beta chain) described here comes from a study of long-term antiretroviral therapy in people with HIV. Study conclusions and caveats: Information on adherence, resistance and therapy changes was unavailable. Relative to control repertoires, HIV repertoires exhibited narrower CDR3 length ranges.

This was the immunoSEQ v3.0 assay at survey level. Method: immunoSEQ multiplex PCR; TCRdb's copy keeps in-frame clones and lacks some. The data show more than 35,000 clones, about 94% seen once. A note on this clone: No antigen is known for it.

Trimming shortened V by 4 bases and J by 5 bases, and 11 bases separated the two germline ends. The germline V gene has CDR1 SGHAT and CDR2 FQNNGV. The CDR3 has 13 amino acids. This receptor was identified in a woman aged 45-59 years with HIV. The gene calls are TRBV11-2 and TRBJ1-1; a weak D match, TRBD1 (6 bases). The specimen comprised unsorted PBMCs, sampled 4.1 years after starting antiretroviral therapy. This chain's CDR3 is CASSSQRGTEAFF. The CDR3 nucleotides are TGTGCCAGCAGCTCTCAGAGGGGGACTGAAGCTTTCTTT.